This TCR beta chain was sequenced in a study of T cell responses to AZD1222 COVID-19 vaccine. Study-level findings and limits: The donor cohort was predominantly white British with a female majority, and clonal diversity may have been underestimated. Targets within unmutated variant regions were reportedly found for nearly half of spike-specific TCRs. Regions 160-218 and 743-854 dominated among vaccine-associated CD4 TCRs spanning spike.

The CDR3 covers 17 residues. Trimming shortened V by 4 bases and J by 0 bases, and 16 bases separated the two germline ends. Germline V CDR1 and CDR2: MNHEY, SVGEGT. In the case of this clone: Its antigen is not known.

Repertoires were generated with immunoSEQ multiplex PCR, while TCRdb's copy carries only in-frame clones and drops some. The table records 210,000 or so clones, just over 90% of them present only once. The source is an adult in good health. The starting material was peripheral blood, obtained on day 0 of MenACWY control vaccination. This chain joins TRBV6-2 or TRBV6-3 and TRBJ2-1, with D tentatively TRBD1 (5 bases). CDR3 in DNA: TGTGCCAGCAGTTCGACTCGACAGCGCAGCTCCTACAATGAGCAGTTCTTC. This codes for CASSSTRQRSSYNEQFF.